This paragraph covers one T cell receptor beta chain sequence. This entry comes from a study of shared clonotypes between healthy human individuals. Sequencing was performed with immunoSEQ multiplex PCR; in TCRdb, only in-frame clones are kept and a portion is missing. The data contain more than 450,000 clones, approximately 85% of them singletons. HIV-negative, healthy adults without recent acute infections or vaccinations were the donors. The receptor's source is a woman in her forties in good health. Some clones in this sample may be carry-over from other donors' samples. Material for sequencing was PBMCs.

CDR3: CASSSTGFGGYEQYF. The CDR3 nucleotides are TGTGCCAGCAGCTCGACAGGGTTCGGAGGCTACGAGCAGTACTTC. The chain has TRBV7-2 and TRBJ2-7; 7 bases agree with TRBD1. The V segment lost 4 bases and the J segment 3 bases; nucleotides outside the gene matches: 9. Germline V gene data show CDR1 as SGHTA and CDR2 as FQGNSA. The CDR3 is 15 residues long.